These 29 T cell receptor beta chains originate from one sample sequenced in a study of technical replicates of blood from a handful of donors (dated by TCRdb to 2017 to 2019). Library construction relied on the immunoSEQ multiplex PCR assay. The table comes from immuneACCESS by way of TCRdb, which keeps in-frame sequences with V and J called. Part of the clones is missing from these tables; in studies checked, under half for an unresolved V gene and the rest for unknown reasons. The sample records roughly 80,000 clones, 85% to 95% of which are singletons. The ten largest clones add up to 0.4% to 0.45% of the sample. Sequencing used T cells isolated from PBMCs. The receptors come from a human donor in good health.

This chain uses TRBV4-1 with TRBJ1-5; 11 bases are a match to TRBD1. V was pared by 0 bases and J by 4 bases, with 5 bases of the junction left unmatched. CDR3 length: 17 amino acids. Per germline, CDR1 MGHRA and CDR2 YSYEKL. DNA of the CDR3: TGCGCCAGCAGCCAAGAGCTTGGGACAGGGGGAAATCAGCCCCAGCATTTT. The encoded protein is CASSQELGTGGNQPQHF.

The V and J genes are TRBV25-1 and TRBJ2-5; 8 bases align to TRBD2. The trim removed 9 bases at V and 4 bases at J, leaving 7 bases unmatched. CDR1 MGHDK and CDR2 SYGVNS come from the germline V gene. This CDR3 has 13 residues. CDR3 nucleotide sequence: TGTGCCAGTAGAGTAGCGGGACCAGAGACCCAGTACTTC. It translates to CASRVAGPETQYF.

The genes are TRBV28 and TRBJ1-1; D is unresolved. Per the germline V gene, CDR1 is MDHEN and CDR2 is SYDVKM. Trimming left V 5 bases short and J 0 bases short, with 13 bases between. The CDR3 is 15 amino acids. CDR3 sequence reads: CASSQFTAMNTEAFF. CDR3 nucleotide sequence: TGTGCCAGCAGTCAATTCACAGCCATGAACACTGAAGCTTTCTTT.

The rearrangement joins TRBV6-6 to TRBJ1-1; D is ambiguous. Trimming stripped 0 bases from V and 5 bases from J, with 7 bases between. CDR3 length equals 13 residues. CDR1 is MNHNY and CDR2 is SVGAGI in the germline V gene (reference sequence). CDR3 DNA sequence: TGTGCCAGCAGTTACTCCTGGAGGACTGAAGCTTTCTTT. Amino acids: CASSYSWRTEAFF.

CDR3 in DNA: TGTGCCAGTAGGAGGACTGAGGCGAACACTGAAGCTTTCTTT. The encoded protein is CASRRTEANTEAFF. The J gene is TRBJ1-1, the V gene TRBV19; D is unresolved. CDR1 and CDR2 from the germline V gene are LNHDA and SQIVND (reference sequence). Trimming pared 6 bases from V and 1 base from J, leaving 12 bases between. The CDR3 runs 14 residues.

The J gene is TRBJ1-2, the V gene TRBV7-2; TRBD1 agrees at 7 bases. After removal of 1 base from V and 8 bases from J, the junction contained 13 bases not matched to a gene. This CDR3 has 16 amino acids. Per the germline V gene, CDR1 is SGHTA and CDR2 is FQGNSA. The CDR3 here is CASSLVRQGPAGGYTF. CDR3 in DNA: TGTGCCAGCAGCTTAGTCCGACAGGGTCCCGCGGGGGGCTACACCTTC.

The rearrangement links TRBV27 to TRBJ2-1; 8 bases are a match to TRBD2. Unmatched junction bases numbered 3, after V lost 0 bases and J lost 5 bases. The CDR3 spans 15 residues. Per germline, CDR1 MNHEY and CDR2 SMNVEV (reference sequence). CDR3 in amino acids: CASSLSSGANNEQFF. Here the CDR3 DNA reads TGTGCCAGCAGTTTATCTAGCGGGGCCAACAATGAGCAGTTCTTC.

The J gene is TRBJ1-3, the V gene TRBV5-1; 9 bases map to TRBD1. Germline CDR1 is SGHRS and CDR2 is YFSETQ. V dropped 1 base and J dropped 2; count of bases not matched to a gene: 1. The CDR3 contains 15 residues. The CDR3 loop reads CASSLRQGAGNTIYF. DNA for the CDR3: TGCGCCAGCAGCTTGAGACAGGGGGCTGGAAACACCATATATTTT. Full variable domain (remainder filled in from reference TRBV5-1 and TRBJ1-3): KAGVTQTPRYLIKTRGQQVTLSCSPISGHRSVSWYQQTPGQGLQFLFEYFSETQRNKGNFPGRFSGRQFSNSRSEMNVSTLELGDSALYLCASSLRQGAGNTIYFGEGSWLTVV.

This rearrangement joins TRBV2 to TRBJ2-1, with 10 nucleotides matching TRBD2. The junction had 9 bases not matched to a gene; V was cut back by 7 bases and J by 9 bases. There are 14 residues in the CDR3. The V gene's germline CDR1 is SNHLY and CDR2 FYNNEI. This chain's CDR3 is CASTGAGGPFEQFF. In DNA, the CDR3 is TGTGCCAGCACCGGAGCGGGAGGGCCCTTTGAGCAGTTCTTC.

V is TRBV2 and J is TRBJ2-3; TRBD2 agrees at 11 bases. Looked up from germline, CDR1 is SNHLY and CDR2 is FYNNEI. V lost 6 bases, J lost 1 base, and 3 bases stayed unmatched. The CDR3 is 15 residues long. The CDR3 protein is CASSQLAGGTDTQYF. The CDR3, as DNA: TGTGCCAGCAGCCAACTAGCGGGGGGCACAGATACGCAGTATTTT.

The chain has TRBV5-8 and TRBJ2-7; 10 bases line up with TRBD2. CDR1 and CDR2 from the germline V gene are SGHTS and YDEGEE. With 1 base clipped from V and 4 bases from J, the junction kept 8 bases outside the gene matches. CDR3 length equals 16 residues. The CDR3 protein is CASSLNGLAAFYEQYF. DNA of the CDR3: TGTGCCAGCAGCTTGAACGGACTAGCGGCCTTTTACGAGCAGTACTTC.

This clone appeared once. V gene TRBV7-9 combines with J gene TRBJ1-1, with 12 bases identical to TRBD1. Germline CDR1 SEHNR, CDR2 FQNEAQ (reference sequence). This CDR3 spans 16 amino acids. Trimming at V came to 5 bases and at J to 5 bases, leaving 9 bases not matched to a gene. CDR3 sequence: CASSEPRDRGLTEAFF. The CDR3 DNA is TGTGCCAGCAGCGAACCAAGGGACAGGGGGCTAACTGAAGCTTTCTTT.

The chain joins TRBV28 to TRBJ2-3; D call uncertain. V was trimmed by 6 bases and J by 1 base, leaving 5 bases between them. The CDR3 spans 12 residues. Germline-derived CDR1 and CDR2 are MDHEN and SYDVKM. The CDR3 reads CASRRGTDTQYF. The CDR3 DNA follows: TGTGCCAGCAGGCGAGGCACAGATACGCAGTATTTT.

The V gene is TRBV7-9, the J gene TRBJ1-4; D might be TRBD1 (5 bases). This CDR3 has 11 amino acids. The germline CDR1 and CDR2 sequences are SEHNR and FQNEAQ (reference sequence). The ends were cut back, 3 bases at V and 12 bases at J, with 8 bases in the middle. CDR3: CASSFEGELFF. The DNA of the CDR3 is TGTGCCAGCAGCTTTGAAGGGGAACTGTTTTTT.

The J gene is TRBJ1-2, the V gene TRBV5-8; a possible D gene is TRBD1 (6 bases). Germline V gene sequence: CDR1 SGHTS, CDR2 YDEGEE. The CDR3 loop spans 15 amino acids. V was clipped by 2 bases and J by 5 bases, with 16 bases between them. DNA for the CDR3: TGTGCCAGCAGCTTTCCTTGGACAGTCTCTTATGGCTACACCTTC. It encodes CASSFPWTVSYGYTF.

This chain connects TRBV9 to TRBJ2-7; TRBD2 matches at 7 bases. With 2 bases clipped from V and 5 bases from J, the junction kept 13 bases outside the gene matches. Germline CDR1 reads SGDLS; CDR2 reads YYNGEE. This CDR3 is 16 amino acids long. CDR3 region: CASSVTGSGTPHEQYF. Written as DNA, the CDR3 is TGTGCCAGCAGCGTTACCGGCAGCGGGACCCCCCACGAGCAGTACTTC.

The chain has TRBV4-1 and TRBJ2-7, with D uncertain. This CDR3 spans 15 amino acids. Trimming cost V 0 bases and J 0 bases, with 9 bases left between them. Germline CDR1 reads MGHRA; CDR2 reads YSYEKL. CDR3: CASSQEELSSYEQYF. DNA for the CDR3: TGCGCCAGCAGCCAAGAAGAGTTAAGCTCCTACGAGCAGTACTTC.

This chain uses TRBV7-3 with TRBJ2-1, with D perhaps TRBD2 (6 bases). Looked up from germline, CDR1 is SGHTA and CDR2 is FQGTGA. The CDR3 covers 15 residues. The germline V and J ends were trimmed by 0 bases and 4 bases, with 10 bases remaining between them. In DNA form, the CDR3 reads TGTGCCAGCAGCTTAACGACGGGAGAATACAATGAGCAGTTCTTC. Translation gives CASSLTTGEYNEQFF.

The chain has TRBV1 and TRBJ2-7; whether TRBD2, the table's D call, matches the DNA was not checked. TRBV1 is termed a pseudogene. The length of the CDR3 is 16 residues. The CDR3 DNA sequence: TGCACCAGCAGCCAGGGGCTGTTTAGCGGACCCTACGAGCAGTACTTC. Amino acid sequence: CTSSQGLFSGPYEQYF.

This clone was seen once. This rearrangement joins TRBV2 to TRBJ1-2, with D tentatively TRBD1 (5 bases). The CDR3 runs 17 residues. Looked up from germline, CDR1 is SNHLY and CDR2 is FYNNEI. V dropped 2 bases and J dropped 4 bases, with 20 bases sitting between them. The DNA for the CDR3 is TGTGCCAGCAGTGAAACCTCCGGGGGTCGGAGCTCCTATGGCTACACCTTC. This translates into CASSETSGGRSSYGYTF.

This rearrangement joins TRBV5-4 to TRBJ1-1; 7 positions agree with TRBD1. The CDR3 spans 15 residues. CDR1 SGHNT and CDR2 YYREEE come from the germline V gene (reference sequence). With V trimmed by 0 bases and J by 2 bases, 4 bases remained unmatched. In DNA, the CDR3 is TGTGCCAGCAGCTTGGCAGGGGGAGGTAACACTGAAGCTTTCTTT. Amino acid sequence: CASSLAGGGNTEAFF.

This chain joins TRBV29-1 and TRBJ2-7, with 8 bases identical to TRBD1. V shed 5 bases and J 2 bases; nucleotides not matched to a gene: 11. This CDR3 contains 15 residues. From germline, CDR1 is SQVTM and CDR2 ANQGSEA. Here the CDR3 DNA reads TGCAGCGTTTTTGCCGGGACAGGAGATCCCTACGAGCAGTACTTC. It encodes CSVFAGTGDPYEQYF.

The gene calls are TRBV5-1 and TRBJ2-7, with TRBD1 matching 7 bases. CDR1 is SGHRS and CDR2 is YFSETQ in the germline V gene. J was trimmed by 6 bases and V by 1 base; bases with no gene match: 7. This CDR3 is built from 14 residues. The CDR3 is CASSLFTGEGEQYF. For the CDR3, the DNA is TGCGCCAGCAGCTTGTTCACAGGGGAAGGCGAGCAGTACTTC.

This clone was seen once. J is TRBJ2-3 and V is TRBV28, with a weak D call TRBD2 (5 bases). The CDR3 sequence is 14 residues long. In germline, CDR1 is MDHEN, CDR2 SYDVKM. Trimming pared 3 bases from V and 6 bases from J, leaving 13 bases between. The CDR3 here is CASSLVTIIDTQYF. CDR3 coding DNA: TGTGCCAGCAGTTTGGTGACTATCATCGATACGCAGTATTTT.

The chain recombines TRBV9 with TRBJ2-1; TRBD1 matches at 11 bases. The CDR3 covers 16 residues. Germline CDR1 SGDLS, CDR2 YYNGEE. V shed 0 bases, J shed 7 bases, and the junction held 6 bases outside the gene matches. Here the CDR3 reads CASSVEGTGGYNEQFF. The DNA for the CDR3 is TGTGCCAGCAGCGTAGAAGGGACAGGGGGGTATAATGAGCAGTTCTTC.

In this sample, this clone turned up once. The chain is built from TRBV28 and TRBJ2-5; D is uncertain. The V gene lost 3 bases and the J gene lost 4 bases, with 9 bases spanning the gap. Germline V gene lookup returns CDR1 MDHEN and CDR2 SYDVKM. The CDR3 is 13 residues long. CDR3: CASSFQPGETQYF. The CDR3 bases are TGTGCCAGCAGTTTTCAACCAGGAGAGACCCAGTACTTC.

The chain links TRBV15 to TRBJ1-5; D call uncertain. Per the germline V gene, CDR1 is LNHNV and CDR2 is YYDKDF (reference sequence). V was shortened by 0 bases and J by 0 bases, with 9 bases between the two germline ends. This CDR3 comprises 16 residues. In DNA, the CDR3 is TGTGCCACCAGCAGAGATCGGTTATATAGCAATCAGCCCCAGCATTTT. Protein product: CATSRDRLYSNQPQHF. The whole variable domain, filled in from reference TRBV15 and TRBJ1-5, reads DAMVIQNPRYQVTQFGKPVTLSCSQTLNHNVMYWYQQKSSQAPKLLFHYYDKDFNNEADTPDNFQSRRPNTSFCFLDIRSPGLGDTAMYLCATSRDRLYSNQPQHFGDGTRLSIL.

The rearrangement joins TRBV19 to TRBJ2-7, with D possibly TRBD2 on 6 matching bases. Germline V lookup: CDR1 LNHDA, CDR2 SQIVND (reference sequence). V shed 3 bases and J shed 3 bases, with 15 bases lying between them. This CDR3 is 15 amino acids long. The CDR3 coding sequence is TGTGCCAGTAGTATGGAGAGGGAGGTGAACTACGAGCAGTACTTC. It is translated as CASSMEREVNYEQYF.

The chain carries TRBV5-1 and TRBJ1-2; D is undetermined. CDR3 length: 13 amino acids. Trimming cost V 1 base and J 3 bases, with 7 bases left between them. Germline-derived CDR1 and CDR2 are SGHRS and YFSETQ. The CDR3 DNA follows: TGCGCCAGCAGCTTGCGGTTGGACTATGGCTACACCTTC. It specifies CASSLRLDYGYTF.